Here is one T cell receptor (beta chain) with its context. Germline V CDR1 and CDR2: DFQATT, SNEGSKA (reference sequence). The germline V and J ends were trimmed by 6 bases and 1 base, with 18 bases remaining between them. The CDR3 is made up of 16 amino acids. These data originate in a study of T-cell reconstitution after alpha-beta-depleted transplantation in children. Preparing the TCRbeta library involved the use of unique molecular identifiers. TCRdb fed the PCR reads into MiXCR, producing one record per CDR3 protein. The sample includes around 490,000 distinct CDR3 sequences, about an eighth of them seen just once.

The sequenced sample was PBMCs, mostly from graft donor cells, obtained 180 days after TCRalphabeta/CD19-depleted stem cell transplant. The sequence derives from a female patient aged 2-9 years who had a stem cell transplant for aplastic anemia, so the T cells may come from the graft donor. The rearrangement uses TRBV20-1 and TRBJ2-2; possibly TRBD2 for D (6 bases). CDR3 protein: CSAPPPGTVNTGELFF. The DNA of the CDR3 is TGCAGTGCGCCCCCCCCCGGGACTGTGAACACCGGGGAGCTGTTTTTT.